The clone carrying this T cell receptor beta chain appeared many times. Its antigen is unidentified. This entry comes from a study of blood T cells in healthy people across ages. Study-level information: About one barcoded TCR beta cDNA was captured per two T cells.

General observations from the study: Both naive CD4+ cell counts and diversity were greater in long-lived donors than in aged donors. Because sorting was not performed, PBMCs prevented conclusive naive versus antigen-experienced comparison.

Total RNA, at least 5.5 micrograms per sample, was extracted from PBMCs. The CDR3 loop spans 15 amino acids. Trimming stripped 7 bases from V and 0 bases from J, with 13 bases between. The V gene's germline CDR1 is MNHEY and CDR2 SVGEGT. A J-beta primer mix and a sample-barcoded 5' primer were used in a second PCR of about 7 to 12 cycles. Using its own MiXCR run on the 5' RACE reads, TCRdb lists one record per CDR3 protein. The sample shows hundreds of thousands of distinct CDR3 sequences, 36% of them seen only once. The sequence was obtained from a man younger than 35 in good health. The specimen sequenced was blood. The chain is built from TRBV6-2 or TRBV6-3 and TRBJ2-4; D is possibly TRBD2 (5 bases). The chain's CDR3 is CASTSRGLAKNIQYF. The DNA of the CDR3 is TGTGCCAGCACCTCCCGAGGACTAGCCAAAAACATTCAGTACTTC.